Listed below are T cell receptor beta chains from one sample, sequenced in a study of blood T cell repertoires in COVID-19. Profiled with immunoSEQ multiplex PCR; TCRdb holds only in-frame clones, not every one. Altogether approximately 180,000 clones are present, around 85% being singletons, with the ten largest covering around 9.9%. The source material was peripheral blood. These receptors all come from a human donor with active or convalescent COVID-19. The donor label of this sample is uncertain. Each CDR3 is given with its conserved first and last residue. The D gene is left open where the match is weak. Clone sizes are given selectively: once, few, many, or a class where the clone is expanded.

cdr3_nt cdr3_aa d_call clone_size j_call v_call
TGCGCCAGCGGACAGGGTTTCAATGAGCAGTTCTTC CASGQGFNEQFF TRBD1 - TRBJ2-1 TRBV5-1
TGCGCCAGCAGCCAACGATCAGACAGGTCCAATCAGCCCCAGCATTTT CASSQRSDRSNQPQHF - - TRBJ1-5 TRBV4-3
TGTGCCAGCAGGCTTAGCCCCGGGACAAGATTTTCACCCCTCCACTTT CASRLSPGTRFSPLHF - - TRBJ1-6 TRBV27
TGTGCCAGCAGCCGCGACGACAGGGGGTACGAGCAGTACTTC CASSRDDRGYEQYF TRBD1 - TRBJ2-7 TRBV5-5
TGTGCCAGCCACCGGACTAGGGAGAACAATGAGCAGTTCTTC CASHRTRENNEQFF TRBD2 - TRBJ2-1 TRBV2
TGCGCCAGCAGCCCAACCACGGGGAGGGCTGGAAACACCATATATTTT CASSPTTGRAGNTIYF - few TRBJ1-3 TRBV4-3
TGTGCCAGCAGTTTTATTAGTGGCACTGAAGCTTTCTTT CASSFISGTEAFF - - TRBJ1-1 TRBV27
TGTGCCAGCAGGGGACTAGCGGGGGGGCCCGGGGAGCTGTTTTTT CASRGLAGGPGELFF TRBD2 - TRBJ2-2 TRBV2
TGTGCCAGCCAATACACTGAAGCTTTCTTT CASQYTEAFF - - TRBJ1-1 TRBV2
TGTGCCACCAGCGCCCCCACGGGACTATCCACCGGGGAGCTGTTTTTT CATSAPTGLSTGELFF TRBD2 - TRBJ2-2 TRBV24-1